One TCR beta chain is described in this entry. Its antigen is currently not known. The input lacks base qualities; no much larger clone sits a single base away. According to the germline V gene, CDR1 reads SGHRS and CDR2 reads YFSETQ. There are 15 amino acids in the CDR3, from cysteine to phenylalanine inclusive. Only the CDR3 part of the read is kept: 45 bases, read in frame from the first base. At the junction V is shortened by 1 base and J by 6 bases, with 14 bases in between. These data belong to a study of blood T cell repertoires in COVID-19 (dated by TCRdb to 2018 to 2020). With respect to the entire study: Samples covering the acute and convalescent phases of COVID-19 were provided by collaborators in the United States, Italy and Spain. Samples came from the ongoing ImmuneRACE study (first 160 participants) plus 1,254 subjects from 6 global collaborators. The dataset comprised deeply sampled blood TCRbeta repertoires from subjects exposed to, actively infected with, or recovered from COVID-19. Where available, HLA class I and class II types were obtained from metadata supplied by the sample provider rather than from assay-based typing. Sample metadata almost always included a de-identified subject ID, COVID-19 status, age in years and sex. The prospective study material was composed of cDNA or gDNA derived from T cells, B-cell-depleted T cells, or PBMCs. The repertoires were released in a freely available public database meant as a resource for research on the immune response to SARS-CoV-2. General study outcomes and caveats: The amount of clinical and demographic metadata varied by source and participant and was provided uncurated.

Whole blood was collected in K2EDTA tubes by collaborating institutions according to the institutions' own protocols. For TCRbeta analysis, collaborators shipped samples in one of three forms: frozen whole blood, isolated PBMCs, or DNA extracted from either of those sample types. The immunoSEQ Assay, a bias-controlled multiplex PCR, was used to amplify TCRbeta CDR3 regions from genomic DNA. In the authors' own workflow: The number of nucleated cells in each sample was estimated from the amplification of reference gene primers within the assay. To quantify the absolute abundance of each unique TCRbeta CDR3 rearrangement, sequence reads were collapsed and filtered. For each sample, productive Simpson clonality was calculated as the square root of Simpson's diversity index over productive rearrangements. TCRdb holds this immuneACCESS table with in-frame rearrangements only. Some clones are missing; in checked studies, unresolved V genes explain under half, and the rest has no known cause. V and J calls plus clone size are reproduced from that table; the DNA served to infer D and trimming. Present in this sample are tens of thousands of clones, about 89% of which were seen just once. The ten biggest clones cover roughly 12% of the sample.

The chain employs TRBV5-1 and TRBJ1-5; TRBD1 might be the D gene, on 6 matching bases. This TCR came from a man between 65 and 85 years old with active or convalescent COVID-19. The sample comprised peripheral blood. The nucleotide sequence reads TGCGCCAGCAGCTTGAGTGGGGGCGGGGGTCAGCCCCAGCATTTT. This gives the protein CASSLSGGGGQPQHF.